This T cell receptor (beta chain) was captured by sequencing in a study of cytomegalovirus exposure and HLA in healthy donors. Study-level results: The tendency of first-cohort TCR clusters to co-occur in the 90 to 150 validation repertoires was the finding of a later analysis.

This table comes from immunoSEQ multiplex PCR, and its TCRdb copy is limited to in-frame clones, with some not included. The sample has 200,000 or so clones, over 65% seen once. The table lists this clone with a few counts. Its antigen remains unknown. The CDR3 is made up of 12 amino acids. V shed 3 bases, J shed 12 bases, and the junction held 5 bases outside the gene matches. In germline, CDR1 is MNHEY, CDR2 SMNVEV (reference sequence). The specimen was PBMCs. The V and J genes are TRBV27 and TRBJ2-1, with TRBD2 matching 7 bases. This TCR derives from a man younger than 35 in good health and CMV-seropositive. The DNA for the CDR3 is TGTGCCAGCAGTTTTCGGCGGGAGAGGCAGTTCTTC. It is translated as CASSFRRERQFF.